The T cell receptor (beta chain) described here comes from a study of T cells in Graves' hyperthyroidism and ophthalmopathy. The CDR3 regions of TCR beta were amplified from RNA transcripts. The HTBI primer set was used in a first-round RT-PCR of the TCR CDR3. TCRdb redid the calling of the multiplex PCR reads with MiXCR, one entry per CDR3 protein. The sample holds hundreds of thousands of distinct CDR3 sequences, around 13% seen once. The CDR3 is 13 amino acids. The V end lost 0 bases, the J end lost 3 bases, and 6 bases lay between the germline ends. From germline, CDR1 is LNHNV and CDR2 YYDKDF (reference sequence). In this sample, this clonotype turned up a few times. Patients were excluded because of uncontrolled infection, other autoimmune disease, pregnancy or lactation. Clinicians diagnosed patients from clinical symptoms, serum thyroxine and TRAb, thyroid ultrasound and orbital computed tomography.

Sequenced material: blood. The V call is TRBV15, the J call TRBJ2-7, with D hard to call. This receptor was taken from a woman in her forties with Graves' ophthalmopathy. For the CDR3, the DNA is TGTGCCACCAGCAGAGATCTTAGCTACGAGCAGTACTTC. As protein: CATSRDLSYEQYF.